This T cell receptor (beta chain) was documented in a study of T cell repertoires in cytomegalovirus infection. At the level of the study: An indication of both CMV infection and matching HLA type came from public TCR beta signatures. Overall study findings and caveats: Public TCR beta family frequency separated CMV-and-HLA carriers, including in an independent cohort. HLA-C-restricted CMV-specific TCR beta clonotypes were dominant in the ex vivo response.

As concerns this clonotype: The antigen is unknown.

J was trimmed by 4 bases and V by 5 bases; bases with no gene match: 8. The length of the CDR3 is 14 residues. CDR1 is LNHDA, CDR2 SQIVND, per germline (reference sequence). TCRdb used MiXCR to reprocess the reads, holding one entry per CDR3 protein. The sample yields hundreds of thousands of distinct CDR3 sequences, approximately 34% seen once. Specimen: PBMCs. The TCR comes from a human donor in good health (CMV status not recorded). Some clones in this sample may be carry-over from other donors' samples. The chain links TRBV19 to TRBJ2-7; TRBD1 matches 7 bases. The CDR3 coding sequence is TGTGCCAGTAGTCCCGGGACAGAAATTTACGAGCAGTACTTC. Translation gives CASSPGTEIYEQYF.